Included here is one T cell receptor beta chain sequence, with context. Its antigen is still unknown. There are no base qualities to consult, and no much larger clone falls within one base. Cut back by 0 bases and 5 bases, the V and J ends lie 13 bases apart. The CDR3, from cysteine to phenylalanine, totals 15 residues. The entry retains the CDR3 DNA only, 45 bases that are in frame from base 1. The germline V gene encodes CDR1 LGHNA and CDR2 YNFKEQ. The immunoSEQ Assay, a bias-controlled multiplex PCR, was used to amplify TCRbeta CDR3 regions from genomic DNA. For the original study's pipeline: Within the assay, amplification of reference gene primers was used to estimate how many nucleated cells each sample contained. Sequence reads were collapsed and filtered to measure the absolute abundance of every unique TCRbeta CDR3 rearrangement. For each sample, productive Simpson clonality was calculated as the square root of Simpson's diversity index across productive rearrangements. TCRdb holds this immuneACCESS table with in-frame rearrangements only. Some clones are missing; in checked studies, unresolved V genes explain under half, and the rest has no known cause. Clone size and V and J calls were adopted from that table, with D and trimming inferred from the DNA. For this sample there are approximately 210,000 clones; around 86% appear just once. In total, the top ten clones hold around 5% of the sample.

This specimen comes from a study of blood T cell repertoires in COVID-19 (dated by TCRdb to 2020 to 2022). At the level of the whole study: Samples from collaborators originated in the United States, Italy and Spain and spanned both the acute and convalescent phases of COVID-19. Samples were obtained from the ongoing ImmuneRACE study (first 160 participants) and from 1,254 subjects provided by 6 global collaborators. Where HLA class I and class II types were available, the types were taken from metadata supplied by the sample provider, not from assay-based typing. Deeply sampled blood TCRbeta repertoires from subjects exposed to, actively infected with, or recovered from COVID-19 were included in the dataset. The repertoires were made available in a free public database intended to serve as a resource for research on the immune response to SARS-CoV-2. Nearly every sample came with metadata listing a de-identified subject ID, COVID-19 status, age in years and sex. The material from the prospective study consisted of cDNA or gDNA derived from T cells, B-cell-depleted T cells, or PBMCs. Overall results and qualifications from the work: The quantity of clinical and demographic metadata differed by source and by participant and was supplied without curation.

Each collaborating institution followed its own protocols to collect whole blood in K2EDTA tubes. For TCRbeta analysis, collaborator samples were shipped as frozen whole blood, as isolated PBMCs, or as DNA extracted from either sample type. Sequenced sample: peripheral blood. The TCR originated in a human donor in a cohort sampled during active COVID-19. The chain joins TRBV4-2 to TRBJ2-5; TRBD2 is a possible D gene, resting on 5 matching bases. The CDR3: CASSQDWASYETQYF. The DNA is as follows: TGTGCCAGCAGCCAAGATTGGGCTAGCTACGAGACCCAGTACTTC.